At least ten counts were recorded for the clone carrying this TCR beta chain. Its antigen is unknown. This CDR3 region has 15 residues. Germline CDR1 is SSHAT and CDR2 is FNYEAQ (reference sequence). Trimming cost V 6 bases and J 6 bases; bases outside gene matches: 11. The entry originates in a study of T cells after yellow fever vaccination. General study findings and limits: It was a small share of clonotypes that appeared in both CD4 and CD8 compartments.

TCRdb reprocessed the 5' RACE reads via MiXCR and lists one record per CDR3 protein. The sample yields about 160,000 distinct CDR3 sequences, approximately 6.8% seen once. The material was CD4+ T cells sorted from PBMCs, obtained more than 4 days after the first yellow fever vaccination. The receptor's source is a man younger than 35 who received the YFV17D yellow fever vaccine. The V and J genes are TRBV7-7 and TRBJ2-7; 10 positions agree with TRBD1. CDR3 protein: CASSQTGGATSEQYF. The CDR3 coding sequence is TGTGCCAGCAGTCAGACAGGGGGCGCGACCAGCGAGCAGTACTTC.